This record concerns one TCR beta chain sequence. The antigen is unknown. Scientists ran DNA taken from cultured CD4+ T cells through the Oncomine TCR Beta short-read assay for sequencing. Genomic DNA was taken out of cultured CD4+ T cells by extraction. TCRdb called the PCR reads again in MiXCR, with one record for every CDR3 protein. The table includes 11,000 or so distinct CDR3 sequences, around 58% detected once. These data come from a study of vaccination and CD4 T cells after COVID-19. The germline V gene has CDR1 LNHDA and CDR2 SQIVND (reference sequence). V trimming: 6 bases; J trimming: 4 bases; junction bases outside the gene matches: 9. This CDR3 has 15 amino acids. The treatment is: approximately nine-day PBMC culture with coronavirus spike peptide pools or control peptides (ViraFEST assay).

Material for sequencing was CD4+ T cells from blood, cultured in vitro. V and J are TRBV19 and TRBJ2-5; TRBD2 matches 9 bases. The origin of this receptor is a human donor who had recovered from COVID-19. The CDR3 DNA sequence: TGTGCCAGTAGCTCCATAGCGGGAGATGGAGAGACCCAGTACTTC. This encodes CASSSIAGDGETQYF.